This TCR beta chain was recovered during a study of chemoradiotherapy in HPV16-positive cancers (dated by TCRdb to between 2021 and 2024). Regarding the study in general: Using functional T-cell assays on cells from a couple of HPV16-positive patients, the researchers defined candidate HPV-specific T-cell clones and common TCR motifs. The study asked whether T-cell immunity to the HPV oncoproteins E6 and E7 changes during chemoradiotherapy and whether this immunity affects survival. The candidate HPV-specific TCRs and motifs were subsequently tracked in TCR repertoires obtained from 86 patients with HPV-related cancers. Here is what the overall study found, with its caveats: Among HPV16-positive patients, expansion of HPV-responsive T cells during chemoradiotherapy was associated with better recurrence-free survival. Only two HPV16-positive patients were used to derive the functional definition of HPV-specific T cells, and the survival association was reported for HPV16-positive patients. Expansion of candidate HPV-specific clones and E7-related TCR motifs was observed in the tumor microenvironment during treatment, whereas no such expansion was observed for non-HPV-specific T cells.

The library was prepared using the immunoSEQ multiplex PCR assay. TCRdb limited this immuneACCESS table to in-frame rearrangements with V and J called. A share of clones is missing; checked studies link under half to unresolved V genes, and the rest is unexplained. The table for this sample lists about 5,600 clones; 70% to 85% of them were counted only once. Jointly, the top ten make up about 10% of the sample. The CDR1 and CDR2 encoded by the germline V gene are KGHSH and LQKENI. V and J are truncated by 4 bases and 4 bases respectively, leaving an intervening sequence of 11 bases. The CDR3 numbers 14 residues from cysteine through phenylalanine. Only the CDR3 DNA is retained, 42 bases long and in frame from the first base. Because repertoires were sampled repeatedly during chemoradiotherapy, clonal expansion in the tumor microenvironment could be followed. About this clone itself: Its antigen is still unknown. Base-call qualities are not available, and no considerably larger clone is one nucleotide away.

The sequencing here drew on tumor tissue, taken from a patient who underwent chemoradiotherapy. The TCR sequence derives from a human donor with HPV-associated anogenital cancer. The rearrangement combines TRBV18 with TRBJ1-3; TRBD1 is possibly the D segment (5 matching bases). The nucleotides read TGTGCCAGCTCACGAGACAGAAACGGAAACACCATATATTTT. This encodes CASSRDRNGNTIYF.